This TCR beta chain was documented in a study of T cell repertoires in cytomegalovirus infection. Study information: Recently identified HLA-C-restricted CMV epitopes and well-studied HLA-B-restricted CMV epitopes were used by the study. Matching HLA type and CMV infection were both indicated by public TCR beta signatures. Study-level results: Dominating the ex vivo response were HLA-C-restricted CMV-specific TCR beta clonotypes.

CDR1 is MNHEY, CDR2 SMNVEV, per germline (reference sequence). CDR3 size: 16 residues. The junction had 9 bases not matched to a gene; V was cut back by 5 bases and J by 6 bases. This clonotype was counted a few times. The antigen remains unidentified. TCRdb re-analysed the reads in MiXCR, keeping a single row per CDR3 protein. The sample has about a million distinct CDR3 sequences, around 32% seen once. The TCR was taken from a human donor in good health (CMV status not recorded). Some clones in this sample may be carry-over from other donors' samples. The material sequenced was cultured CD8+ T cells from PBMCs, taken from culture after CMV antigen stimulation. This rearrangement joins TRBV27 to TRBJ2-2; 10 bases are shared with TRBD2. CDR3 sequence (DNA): TGTGCCAGCAGTCCAATAGCGGGGGGTCCCCCCGGGGAGCTGTTTTTT. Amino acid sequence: CASSPIAGGPPGELFF.